The clone carrying this TCR beta chain was observed many times. This entry belongs to a study of T-cell reconstitution after alpha-beta-depleted transplantation in children. Using unique molecular identifiers, the investigators prepared the TCRbeta library. TCRdb ran MiXCR on the PCR reads and lists one entry per CDR3 protein. The sample has about 230,000 distinct CDR3 sequences, 9.7% seen once. The V and J ends lost 3 bases and 2 bases, in that order; junction bases with no gene match: 12. The CDR3 loop spans 20 amino acids. Germline CDR1 and CDR2: LNHDA and SQIVND (reference sequence). This TCR derives from a human donor who donated a stem cell graft to a child with SCID. The sample here was PBMCs from the stem cell graft donor, taken from the stem cell graft. The chain recombines TRBV19 with TRBJ2-1; the match to TRBD2 covers 14 bases. DNA for the CDR3: TGTGCCAGTAGTATCGGACTAGCGGGGGGACTTTCGATTACCTACAATGAGCAGTTCTTC. Protein product: CASSIGLAGGLSITYNEQFF.